This T cell receptor beta chain was identified during a study of graft-versus-host responses after intestinal transplantation (TCRdb year 2021). Looking at the study overall: The transplants that recipients received were multivisceral, liver-intestinal, or isolated intestinal. All recipients received anti-thymocyte globulin induction followed by maintenance tacrolimus and steroids for around three years. Graft-versus-host and host-versus-graft alloreactive T cell clones were tracked in the graft, circulation and bone marrow after intestinal transplantation using bulk TCR-beta CDR3 sequencing. Alloreactive clones were identified by sequencing pre-transplant mixed lymphocyte reaction products and comparing them with unstimulated pre-transplant donor and recipient T cells. Of the 20 to 25 intestinal transplant recipients enrolled in the cohort, one of whom was a retransplant, a few patients without pretransplant specimens were excluded. Donor T cell macrochimerism was defined as a peak of at least 4% donor T cells among recipient peripheral blood mononuclear cells. Rather than being sequenced by the commercial service, samples from a few later patients were sequenced in-house on an Illumina MiSeq and processed with MiXCR.

The library was made by the immunoSEQ multiplex PCR assay. For most patients, genomic DNA was isolated using the Qiagen DNeasy Blood and Tissue Kit and was shipped frozen to Adaptive Biotechnologies for TCR sequencing. High-throughput TCR-beta CDR3 sequencing of genomic DNA from most patients was performed by Adaptive Biotechnologies. Per the source publication's procedure: TCR sequencing data for over 15 patients were retrieved from Adaptive's ImmunoSEQ software; a few other patients were processed with MiXCR and VDJtools. To correct CD4 versus CD8 sorting errors, sequences present in both subsets at a frequency ratio below 5:1 were removed. Because the origin of CDR3 nucleotide sequences shared between donor and recipient could not be assigned, those sequences were removed. At least 2-fold expansion over unstimulated cells and a minimum CFSE-low frequency of 0.002% (template counts) or 0.001% (read counts) were required for clones to be classified as alloreactive. Mappable clones were those detected in sequenced pre-transplant spleen, lymph node, or MLR CFSE-low populations of the donor or recipient. The cumulative frequency of alloreactive clones was calculated as a percentage of all sequences, weighted by copy number. Not all clones reach the TCRdb copy of this immuneACCESS table, which keeps in-frame sequences only. Checked studies attribute under half of the gap to unresolved V genes and leave the rest unexplained. The D gene and trimming were derived from the DNA, and the V and J assignments and clone size from that table. This sample lists roughly 70,000 clones; over 75% were detected once. Jointly, the top ten make up about 0.4% of the sample.

Findings and caveats that apply to the study as a whole: High GvH to HvG T cell clonal ratios were observed in the allografts of patients with donor T cell macrochimerism. GvH clones were found in recipient bone marrow, and some of the GvH clones appeared earlier in ileal mucosa or blood, which is consistent with an intestinal mucosal origin. Conclusions were limited by the relatively low number and heterogeneity of intestinal transplant patients. Early after transplant, declines in HvG clones were associated with peak levels of circulating GvH clones.

Of note for this clone: The target of this receptor is not known. One base away there is no much larger clone; base qualities are not given.

Per the publication, the time point label means: cells obtained before transplantation from donor or recipient. CD3+CD4+ and CD3+CD8+ populations were FACS-sorted from unstimulated pre-transplant donor and recipient cells taken from spleen or lymph nodes. In the germline V gene, CDR1 corresponds to SGHDT and CDR2 to YYEEEE. The CDR3 goes from the cysteine to the phenylalanine over 16 residues. Of all the DNA, just the CDR3 is kept, 48 bases in frame from base 1. V and J lose 0 bases and 7 bases, and a span of 14 bases separates them. The clonotype originates from a human donor who was the organ donor for an intestinal transplant. The rearranged segments are TRBV5-6 and TRBJ1-6, and perhaps TRBD1 as D gene, on 6 matching bases. The sequencing here drew on unstimulated CD4+ T cells sorted from spleen or lymph node cells, taken before transplant. For the CDR3, the sequence is CASSLGWGQSNSPLHF. The DNA reads TGTGCCAGCAGCTTGGGTTGGGGACAATCAAATTCACCCCTCCACTTT. Where the CDR3 stops, the reference TRBV5-6 and TRBJ1-6 genes take over; the full variable domain is DAGVTQSPTHLIKTRGQQVTLRCSPKSGHDTVSWYQQALGQGPQFIFQYYEEEERQRGNFPDRFSGHQFPNYSSELNVNALLLGDSALYLCASSLGWGQSNSPLHFGNGTRLTVT.